This T cell receptor (beta chain) stems from a study of blood T cell repertoires in COVID-19. For the study at large: Samples representing acute and convalescent COVID-19 were sourced from the United States, Italy and Spain. PBMCs, B-cell-depleted T cells, or T cells provided the cDNA or gDNA that made up the material.

Authors' data handling: Reference gene primer amplification gave estimated nucleated cell counts. The protocol was immunoSEQ multiplex PCR, while the TCRdb copy is restricted to in-frame clones and leaves out a portion. V, J and clone size were drawn from that table, and D and trimming were deduced from the DNA. Seen here are over 100,000 clones, around 88% observed once, and the top ten hold under 20%. Trimming cost V 0 bases and J 9 bases, with 18 bases left between them. Germline loops: CDR1 SGHNT, CDR2 YYREEE (reference sequence). The CDR3 runs to 15 residues. The receptor's source is a human donor with acute or convalescent COVID-19. The donor label of this sample is uncertain. V gene TRBV5-4 combines with J gene TRBJ2-5, with D hard to call. Source material: peripheral blood. The DNA for the CDR3 is TGTGCCAGCAGCTTGGCCAAAACCCGTCGAGGTGCCCAGTACTTC. It specifies CASSLAKTRRGAQYF.